The rows below give T cell receptor beta chains drawn from one sample of a study of T cell responses to AZD1222 COVID-19 vaccine. TCRdb's table, derived via immunoSEQ multiplex PCR, lists solely in-frame clones and lacks some. Among about 130,000 clones listed, over 85% were seen once. This sample comprised peripheral blood, obtained on day 0 of AZD1222 vaccination. The receptors stem from an adult in good health. Each CDR3 is given with its conserved first and last residue. D genes are given only for firm matches. The size of a clone is reported for some rows only, either as once, few or many, or as a class for expanded clones.

clone_size: -
v_call: TRBV12-3/TRBV12-4
d_call: -
j_call: TRBJ1-3
cdr3_nt: TGTGCCAGCAGCTCCAGACAGTCCATATATTTT
cdr3_aa: CASSSRQSIYF

clone_size: -
v_call: TRBV28
d_call: TRBD1
j_call: TRBJ1-5
cdr3_nt: TGTGCCAGCAGTGCCGGGACAGGGGGTCGTAATCAGCCCCAGCATTTT
cdr3_aa: CASSAGTGGRNQPQHF

clone_size: -
v_call: TRBV2
d_call: TRBD1
j_call: TRBJ1-1
cdr3_nt: TGTGCCAGCAGTCGACAGGGCACGACTGAAGCTTTCTTT
cdr3_aa: CASSRQGTTEAFF

clone_size: -
v_call: TRBV5-6
d_call: TRBD1
j_call: TRBJ2-7
cdr3_nt: TGTGCCAGCACCCTGAGGGGGACAGGGATGAAATACGAGCAGTACTTC
cdr3_aa: CASTLRGTGMKYEQYF

clone_size: -
v_call: TRBV28
d_call: TRBD2
j_call: TRBJ2-2
cdr3_nt: TGTGCCAGTCTGACTAGCGTGAACACCGGGGAGCTGTTTTTT
cdr3_aa: CASLTSVNTGELFF

clone_size: -
v_call: TRBV19
d_call: TRBD1
j_call: TRBJ1-1
cdr3_nt: TGTGCCAGTAGTTCCTGGACAGGCCCTGAAGCTTTCTTT
cdr3_aa: CASSSWTGPEAFF

clone_size: -
v_call: TRBV29-1
d_call: -
j_call: TRBJ2-1
cdr3_nt: TGCAGCGTTGAGGGACACCCAAACTCCTACAATGAGCAGTTCTTC
cdr3_aa: CSVEGHPNSYNEQFF

clone_size: -
v_call: TRBV7-2
d_call: -
j_call: TRBJ2-2
cdr3_nt: TGTGCCAGCAGCTTCCAAGCGAACACCGGGGAGCTGTTTTTT
cdr3_aa: CASSFQANTGELFF

clone_size: -
v_call: TRBV6-6
d_call: TRBD1
j_call: TRBJ2-6
cdr3_nt: TGTGCCAGCGGCCCAGGGGGCGCTGGGGCCAACGTCCTGACTTTC
cdr3_aa: CASGPGGAGANVLTF

clone_size: few
v_call: TRBV5-1
d_call: TRBD1
j_call: TRBJ2-1
cdr3_nt: TGCGCCAGCAGCTTGGGGACAGGGAGCTCCTACAATGAGCAGTTCTTC
cdr3_aa: CASSLGTGSSYNEQFF

clone_size: -
v_call: TRBV10-3
d_call: -
j_call: TRBJ2-1
cdr3_nt: TGTGCCATCAGTGAGTCGTTGACACGGGACCACAATGAGCAGTTCTTC
cdr3_aa: CAISESLTRDHNEQFF

clone_size: -
v_call: TRBV13
d_call: TRBD1
j_call: TRBJ1-1
cdr3_nt: TGTGCCAGCAGCTTAGGGACAGGGAGGATGAACACTGAAGCTTTCTTT
cdr3_aa: CASSLGTGRMNTEAFF

clone_size: -
v_call: TRBV7-9
d_call: -
j_call: TRBJ1-1
cdr3_nt: TGTGCCAGCAGCTTAGGTAGAGGAGGGACTGAAGCTTTCTTT
cdr3_aa: CASSLGRGGTEAFF

clone_size: -
v_call: TRBV7-9
d_call: -
j_call: TRBJ2-1
cdr3_nt: TGTGCCAGCAGCACACAGGGATATGAGCAGTTCTTC
cdr3_aa: CASSTQGYEQFF

clone_size: -
v_call: TRBV7-9
d_call: -
j_call: TRBJ2-1
cdr3_nt: TGTGCCAGCAGCTTTGCTGACGGATACAATGAGCAGTTCTTC
cdr3_aa: CASSFADGYNEQFF

clone_size: -
v_call: TRBV27
d_call: -
j_call: TRBJ1-4
cdr3_nt: TGTGCCAGCAGTCCGTCTCAGGGTTTCAATGAAAAACTGTTTTTT
cdr3_aa: CASSPSQGFNEKLFF

clone_size: once
v_call: TRBV10-3
d_call: TRBD2
j_call: TRBJ2-7
cdr3_nt: TGTGCCATCAGTGTGGGGGGCGGGACTAGCGGGAGCACCGAGCAGTACTTC
cdr3_aa: CAISVGGGTSGSTEQYF

clone_size: -
v_call: TRBV9
d_call: -
j_call: TRBJ1-2
cdr3_nt: TGTGCCAGCAGCGTAGAGGGGGGCCGGAGCTACACCTTC
cdr3_aa: CASSVEGGRSYTF

clone_size: -
v_call: TRBV4-1
d_call: TRBD1
j_call: TRBJ1-5
cdr3_nt: TGCGCCAGCAGCCAAGAGGTGGACAGGGGTCAGCCCCAGCATTTT
cdr3_aa: CASSQEVDRGQPQHF

clone_size: -
v_call: TRBV7-8
d_call: -
j_call: TRBJ2-5
cdr3_nt: TGTGCCAGCAGCATGCATACAACCGGGGCTGCCGGGGCCCAGTACTTC
cdr3_aa: CASSMHTTGAAGAQYF